The 6 T cell receptor beta chains below were found in one sample sequenced in a study of blood T cell repertoires in COVID-19. Some clones are missing from TCRdb's copy, which holds only in-frame ones; the method was immunoSEQ multiplex PCR. The sample carries 95,000 to 150,000 clones, roughly 89% recorded once. Sequenced input: PBMCs or T cells enriched from blood (not recorded which). The receptors were sampled from a woman in her 30s who had recovered from COVID-19.

The sample holds one count of this clone. V gene TRBV20-1 combines with J gene TRBJ2-1; 8 bases are shared with TRBD1. Unmatched junction bases numbered 4, after V lost 3 bases and J lost 6 bases. This CDR3 region has 13 residues. Looked up from germline, CDR1 is DFQATT and CDR2 is SNEGSKA (reference sequence). In nucleotides, the CDR3 is TGCAGTGCTAGTCTGGACAGGGTCAATGAGCAGTTCTTC. It is translated as CSASLDRVNEQFF.

J is TRBJ1-2 and V is TRBV2; possible D gene TRBD1, 5 bases. The germline V gene has CDR1 SNHLY and CDR2 FYNNEI. Trimming took 7 bases from V and 4 from J, leaving 10 bases between them. There are 12 residues in the CDR3. CDR3 coding DNA: TGTGCCAGCATGCGGGGGATCTATGGCTACACCTTC. This translates into CASMRGIYGYTF.

This clone has a single count. The rearrangement links TRBV28 to TRBJ2-2, with 7 bases lining up with TRBD1. Germline V gene data show CDR1 as MDHEN and CDR2 as SYDVKM. The CDR3 is 14 residues long. The V gene end was trimmed by 6 bases and the J gene end by 8 bases; junction bases not matched to a gene: 9. CDR3 in DNA: TGTGCCAGCAGGACCGGGACAGTGGCGGGGGAGCTGTTTTTT. Residues: CASRTGTVAGELFF.

The chain uses TRBV4-1 and TRBJ2-3; 8 bases match TRBD2. The J segment lost 5 bases and the V segment lost 2 bases, leaving 3 bases of the junction unmatched. The CDR3 spans 14 residues. Germline CDR1 reads MGHRA; CDR2 reads YSYEKL. In DNA, the CDR3 is TGCGCCAGCAGCCAACAGCGGGAGTTAGATACGCAGTATTTT. It translates to CASSQQRELDTQYF.

V gene TRBV5-1 combines with J gene TRBJ1-1; 12 bases align to TRBD1. Trimming took 4 bases from V and 1 from J; bases not matched to a gene: 5. The CDR3 has 16 residues. CDR1 is SGHRS and CDR2 is YFSETQ in the germline V gene. The CDR3 loop reads CASSDRDRGRNTEAFF. CDR3 DNA sequence: TGCGCCAGCAGCGACCGGGACAGGGGGCGGAACACTGAAGCTTTCTTT. The complete variable domain, with remaining parts taken from reference TRBV5-1 and TRBJ1-1, reads KAGVTQTPRYLIKTRGQQVTLSCSPISGHRSVSWYQQTPGQGLQFLFEYFSETQRNKGNFPGRFSGRQFSNSRSEMNVSTLELGDSALYLCASSDRDRGRNTEAFFGQGTRLTVV.

The J gene is TRBJ2-7, the V gene TRBV6-5, with 13 bases that match TRBD2. This CDR3 is built from 15 residues. The trim removed 6 bases at V and 7 bases at J, leaving 9 bases unmatched. Germline lookup yields CDR1 MNHEY and CDR2 SVGAGI. The CDR3 here is CASSPTGLAGLEQYF. CDR3 in DNA: TGTGCCAGCAGCCCAACGGGACTAGCGGGATTAGAGCAGTACTTC.